The entry below describes one T cell receptor beta chain. This specimen comes from a study of T cell responses to AZD1222 COVID-19 vaccine. Measured with immunoSEQ multiplex PCR; TCRdb has only the in-frame clones, and not every one. Here the sample spans about 150,000 clones, roughly 90% being singletons. The TCR originated in an adult who received the AZD1222 COVID-19 vaccine. The material sequenced was peripheral blood, taken 28 days after the second AZD1222 dose.

The CDR3 here is CASSRGLAGGSPGGNFGYEQYF. In DNA, the CDR3 is TGTGCCAGCAGCAGGGGACTAGCGGGAGGCTCGCCTGGTGGGAACTTCGGCTACGAGCAGTACTTC. V usage is TRBV7-8 and J usage is TRBJ2-7; TRBD2 matches 15 bases. CDR3 length: 22 residues. Germline CDR1 and CDR2: SGHVS and FQNEAQ. With V trimmed by 5 bases and J by 3 bases, 23 bases remained unmatched.